These 31 T cell receptor beta chains came from one sample sequenced in a study of graft-versus-host responses after intestinal transplantation. These receptors' antigens are unknown. The protocol was immunoSEQ multiplex PCR, while the TCRdb copy is restricted to in-frame clones and leaves out a portion. In the table there are over 90,000 clones, 90% to 95% of which are singletons. Sequences were derived from unstimulated CD8+ T cells sorted from spleen or lymph node cells, sampled before intestinal transplant. The receptor source for this set is a human donor who received an intestinal transplant.

This rearrangement joins TRBV10-3 to TRBJ2-2; D is perhaps TRBD2 (6 bases). V gave up 4 bases and J gave up 1 base, with 10 bases separating them. The CDR3 loop spans 15 amino acids. Germline loops: CDR1 ENHRY, CDR2 SYGVKD. The CDR3 reads CAISGRGWNTGELFF. CDR3 coding DNA: TGTGCCATCAGTGGGCGGGGCTGGAACACCGGGGAGCTGTTTTTT.

This clone was picked up one time. The V call is TRBV4-1, the J call TRBJ2-7; no reliable D call. The CDR3 spans 15 residues. Germline loops: CDR1 MGHRA, CDR2 YSYEKL. Between the trimmed V and J ends, which lost 0 bases and 7 bases, there was a span of 16 bases. CDR3 in DNA: TGCGCCAGCAGCCAAGAGGGCAGCCAGCATATAGAGCAGTACTTC. This codes for CASSQEGSQHIEQYF.

This rearrangement joins TRBV7-3 to TRBJ2-3; 11 bases are a match to TRBD2. Germline lookup yields CDR1 SGHTA and CDR2 FQGTGA. The J segment lost 6 bases and the V segment lost 0 bases, leaving 2 bases of the junction unmatched. The CDR3 sequence is 15 residues long. The CDR3 coding sequence is TGTGCCAGCAGCTTAACTGCTAGCGGGGGGGATACGCAGTATTTT. Its translation is CASSLTASGGDTQYF. Using reference TRBV7-3 and TRBJ2-3 for the parts outside the CDR3, the full variable domain is GAGVSQTPSNKVTEKGKYVELRCDPISGHTALYWYRQSLGQGPEFLIYFQGTGAADDSGLPNDRFFAVRPEGSVSTLKIQRTERGDSAVYLCASSLTASGGDTQYFGPGTRLTVL.

This sequence joins TRBV2 and TRBJ1-5; 7 bases are shared with TRBD1. J was trimmed by 4 bases and V by 6 bases; bases with no gene match: 9. CDR3 size: 15 residues. Germline assignment: CDR1 SNHLY and CDR2 FYNNEI. CDR3 sequence (DNA): TGTGCCAGCAGGGACAAACAGGGGTATAATCAGCCCCAGCATTTT. Translation gives CASRDKQGYNQPQHF. The full variable domain, rest sourced from reference TRBV2 and TRBJ1-5, is EPEVTQTPSHQVTQMGQEVILRCVPISNHLYFYWYRQILGQKVEFLVSFYNNEISEKSEIFDDQFSVERPDGSNFTLKIRSTKLEDSAMYFCASRDKQGYNQPQHFGDGTRLSIL.

This chain links TRBV19 with TRBJ1-2; no reliable D call. This CDR3 contains 10 residues. Germline CDR1 and CDR2: LNHDA and SQIVND (reference sequence). The V and J ends lost 7 bases and 6 bases respectively, with 6 bases between them. The CDR3 here is CASTGNGYTF. The CDR3 coding sequence is TGTGCCAGTACGGGGAATGGCTACACCTTC.

The chain carries TRBV7-9 and TRBJ1-1, with 10 bases lining up with TRBD1. The V and J ends lost 9 bases and 4 bases, in that order; junction bases with no gene match: 8. Germline-derived CDR1 and CDR2 are SEHNR and FQNEAQ (reference sequence). The CDR3 sequence is 14 residues long. The CDR3 nucleotides read TGTGCCAGTCGGACAGGGGGACCCTCCACTGAAGCTTTCTTT. Translation gives CASRTGGPSTEAFF.

The rearrangement links TRBV10-1 to TRBJ2-1; TRBD2 matches 11 bases. In germline, CDR1 is WNHNN, CDR2 SYGVQD (reference sequence). Trimming cost V 2 bases and J 8 bases; bases outside gene matches: 8. The CDR3 runs 16 residues. CDR3 sequence reads: CASSEGLAGGWDEQFF. CDR3 in DNA: TGCGCCAGCAGTGAGGGGCTAGCGGGGGGCTGGGATGAGCAGTTCTTC.

The chain recombines TRBV9 with TRBJ1-1; D unclear. V lost 1 base and J lost 8, with 12 bases in between. In germline, CDR1 is SGDLS, CDR2 YYNGEE. The CDR3 extends over 13 amino acids. CDR3 in DNA: TGTGCCAGCAGCGTAAGTTCTGGCTTAGAAGCTTTCTTT. This sequence encodes CASSVSSGLEAFF.

This chain uses TRBV2 with TRBJ2-3; D possibly matches TRBD1 or TRBD2 (6 bases each). This CDR3 region has 17 residues. Trimming removed 2 bases from V and 4 bases from J, with 19 bases in between. Germline V lookup: CDR1 SNHLY, CDR2 FYNNEI. This CDR3 reads CASSEPNTQGGADTQYF. CDR3 DNA sequence: TGTGCCAGCAGTGAACCTAATACACAGGGCGGGGCAGATACGCAGTATTTT.

The V and J genes are TRBV7-8 and TRBJ1-1, with a tentative D call TRBD1 (5 bases). V gave up 8 bases and J gave up 0 bases, with 16 bases separating them. The germline gives CDR1 SGHVS, CDR2 FQNEAQ. The CDR3 spans 15 residues. CDR3 loop: CASYRGSEMNTEAFF. The CDR3 nucleotides read TGTGCCAGCTACCGGGGGTCGGAGATGAACACTGAAGCTTTCTTT.

CDR3 residues: CASSVEGLVGNEQFF. The CDR3 DNA follows: TGTGCCAGCAGCGTAGAGGGACTAGTTGGGAATGAGCAGTTCTTC. The chain joins TRBV9 to TRBJ2-1, with 8 bases aligning to TRBD2. V dropped 0 bases and J dropped 7; count of bases not matched to a gene: 6. CDR1 is SGDLS and CDR2 is YYNGEE in the germline V gene. The length of the CDR3 is 15 residues.

The chain combines TRBV10-2 with TRBJ2-1, with unresolved D. V lost 3 bases to trimming and J lost 2 bases, with 8 bases between them. The CDR3 has 14 residues. Per germline, CDR1 WSHSY and CDR2 SAAADI. CDR3 DNA sequence: TGCGCCAGCAGTGACCCTCTGACCTACAATGAGCAGTTCTTC. Protein: CASSDPLTYNEQFF.

This clone was counted only a few times. The chain uses TRBV7-2 and TRBJ1-2; D might be TRBD1 (5 bases). CDR3 size: 13 residues. V lost 7 bases, J lost 9 bases, and 18 bases lay in between. Germline V gene sequence: CDR1 SGHTA, CDR2 FQGNSA. In DNA form, the CDR3 reads TGTGCCAGCACCACATTGAGTGGGGCTCGCTACACCTTC. Its translation is CASTTLSGARYTF.

The chain carries TRBV2 and TRBJ2-5; 9 bases agree with TRBD2. Looked up from germline, CDR1 is SNHLY and CDR2 is FYNNEI. The CDR3 runs to 13 residues. The junction had 6 bases not matched to a gene; V was cut back by 11 bases and J by 2 bases. The CDR3 nucleotides are TGTGCCGGCGCGGGGGGGGGTCAAGAGACCCAGTACTTC. Its protein is CAGAGGGQETQYF.

This clone was observed once. This chain joins TRBV5-1 and TRBJ2-7, with TRBD1 matching 7 bases. CDR3 length: 13 residues. Losses at the gene ends were 4 bases for V and 5 bases for J; bases not matched to a gene: 6. CDR1 SGHRS and CDR2 YFSETQ come from the germline V gene. CDR3 coding DNA: TGCGCCAGCAGCCTGGACAGGCGTAACGAGCAGTACTTC. As protein: CASSLDRRNEQYF.

The V call is TRBV5-4, the J call TRBJ2-1; D may be TRBD1 (6 bases). Germline CDR1 and CDR2: SGHNT and YYREEE (reference sequence). Trimming took off 1 base at V and 3 bases at J, with 11 bases between the two ends. This CDR3 has 15 residues. CDR3 sequence reads: CASSLMGANYNEQFF. DNA of the CDR3: TGTGCCAGCAGCTTGATGGGGGCTAACTACAATGAGCAGTTCTTC.

This clone was observed a few times. The V call is TRBV7-9, the J call TRBJ1-2; D remains ambiguous. V was cut by 1 base and J by 8 bases, with 11 bases left in between. Per germline, CDR1 SEHNR and CDR2 FQNEAQ (reference sequence). This CDR3 region has 13 residues. The CDR3: CASSLVARQGYTF. The CDR3 DNA is TGTGCCAGCAGCTTAGTCGCCCGGCAGGGCTACACCTTC.

This sequence joins TRBV4-1 and TRBJ1-2; 11 positions agree with TRBD1. Per germline, CDR1 MGHRA and CDR2 YSYEKL. After removal of 3 bases from V and 1 base from J, the junction contained 10 bases not matched to a gene. There are 18 residues in the CDR3. CDR3 protein: CASSHLPGQGDFNYGYTF. The DNA of the CDR3 is TGCGCCAGCAGCCATTTACCGGGACAGGGGGACTTTAACTATGGCTACACCTTC.

The chain employs TRBV6-5 and TRBJ2-7, with unresolved D. Per the germline V gene, CDR1 is MNHEY and CDR2 is SVGAGI. Deletions cut 2 bases from V and 4 bases from J, with 3 bases between. CDR3 size: 11 residues. The CDR3 DNA reads TGTGCCAGCAGTTACGATTACGAGCAGTACTTC. The encoded protein is CASSYDYEQYF.

For the CDR3, the DNA is TGCGCCACCGACGACCGCGGGCGAGTGGGACAAGAGACCCAGTACTTC. Encoded protein: CATDDRGRVGQETQYF. The gene calls are TRBV10-1 and TRBJ2-5; weak D call: TRBD2 (5 bases). Germline-derived CDR1 and CDR2 are WNHNN and SYGVQD (reference sequence). The CDR3 covers 16 residues. The V end lost 10 bases, the J end lost 2 bases, and 23 bases lay between the germline ends.

The chain recombines TRBV18 with TRBJ1-5; D may be TRBD1 (6 bases). This CDR3 has 14 residues. In germline, CDR1 is KGHSH, CDR2 LQKENI. Trimming took off 4 bases at V and 8 bases at J, with 15 bases between the two ends. This CDR3 reads CASSRPGGWEPQHF. The DNA of the CDR3 is TGTGCCAGCTCACGGCCGGGGGGCTGGGAGCCCCAGCATTTT.

The rearrangement uses TRBV5-6 and TRBJ2-7; weak D call: TRBD2 (6 bases). Germline V lookup: CDR1 SGHDT, CDR2 YYEEEE. The ends were cut back, 3 bases at V and 2 bases at J, with 15 bases in the middle. CDR3 length equals 15 residues. Written as DNA, the CDR3 is TGTGCCAGCAGCTGGCGGGACGCCCTCCCCTACGAGCAGTACTTC. Residues: CASSWRDALPYEQYF. Full variable domain (remainder filled in from reference TRBV5-6 and TRBJ2-7): DAGVTQSPTHLIKTRGQQVTLRCSPKSGHDTVSWYQQALGQGPQFIFQYYEEEERQRGNFPDRFSGHQFPNYSSELNVNALLLGDSALYLCASSWRDALPYEQYFGPGTRLTVT.

The genes are TRBV27 and TRBJ1-1; weak D call: TRBD1 (5 bases). The germline V and J ends were trimmed by 3 bases and 4 bases, with 9 bases remaining between them. Germline V lookup: CDR1 MNHEY, CDR2 SMNVEV (reference sequence). The CDR3 extends over 13 amino acids. CDR3 nucleotide sequence: TGTGCCAGCAGTTTTACAAGGGGCACTGAAGCTTTCTTT. It is translated as CASSFTRGTEAFF.

The chain is built from TRBV7-2 and TRBJ2-3, with TRBD1 identical over 8 bases. Germline loops: CDR1 SGHTA, CDR2 FQGNSA. CDR3 length: 14 residues. With V trimmed by 4 bases and J by 4 bases, 4 bases remained unmatched. The CDR3 here is CASSSTGAADTQYF. The CDR3, as DNA: TGTGCCAGCAGCTCGACAGGGGCCGCAGATACGCAGTATTTT.

V usage is TRBV6-1 and J usage is TRBJ1-6; D gene unclear. Germline lookup yields CDR1 MNHNS and CDR2 SASEGT. The CDR3 spans 14 residues. The CDR3: CAVTLEAPNSPLHF. In nucleotides, the CDR3 is TGTGCTGTCACCCTCGAGGCCCCCAATTCACCCCTCCACTTT.

The V and J genes are TRBV6-5 and TRBJ1-2, with 10 positions matching TRBD1. The germline V gene has CDR1 MNHEY and CDR2 SVGAGI. The CDR3 totals 13 residues. V trimming: 2 bases; J trimming: 9 bases; junction bases outside the gene matches: 3. CDR3 coding DNA: TGTGCCAGCAGTTACGGGACAGGGGTTAGCTACACCTTC. Protein sequence: CASSYGTGVSYTF.

The chain recombines TRBV12-5 with TRBJ1-1; TRBD1 matches 7 bases. Germline loops: CDR1 LGHNT, CDR2 FRNRAP. CDR3 length: 13 residues. V trimming: 6 bases; J trimming: 4 bases; junction bases outside the gene matches: 5. DNA of the CDR3: TGTGCTAGTGGCCTAACAGGGGTCACTGAAGCTTTCTTT. It encodes CASGLTGVTEAFF.

V is TRBV2 and J is TRBJ1-2; 10 bases fit TRBD1. The V and J ends lost 8 bases and 6 bases, in that order; junction bases with no gene match: 6. Germline values: CDR1 SNHLY, CDR2 FYNNEI. There are 13 residues in the CDR3. The CDR3 loop is CASVTGGEDGYTF. The CDR3 DNA is TGTGCCAGCGTGACAGGGGGCGAGGATGGCTACACCTTC.

The genes are TRBV2 and TRBJ2-5; D assignment may be TRBD1 or TRBD2 (5 bases each). This CDR3 is built from 13 residues. Per germline, CDR1 SNHLY and CDR2 FYNNEI. V shed 8 bases and J shed 5 bases, with 15 bases lying between them. The CDR3 DNA reads TGTGCCAGCCTGGGACCGACGGAGGAGACCCAGTACTTC. Its translation: CASLGPTEETQYF.

This chain links TRBV7-8 with TRBJ2-5, with TRBD1 identical over 7 bases. Germline loops: CDR1 SGHVS, CDR2 FQNEAQ. The CDR3 covers 18 residues. The J segment lost 3 bases and the V segment lost 0 bases, leaving 13 bases of the junction unmatched. CDR3 sequence (DNA): TGTGCCAGCAGCTTAGCCCGGCGACGGGACAGCCTCAAAGAGACCCAGTACTTC. Its protein product is CASSLARRRDSLKETQYF.

V usage is TRBV14 and J usage is TRBJ1-3; D may be TRBD1 (5 bases). Trimming removed 4 bases at V and 7 bases at J, with 20 bases between. The CDR3 consists of 16 residues. Germline V gives CDR1 SGHDN, CDR2 FVKESK. DNA of the CDR3: TGTGCCAGCAGCCCAGGGAGTCGCTCTCGCGGGAACACCATATATTTT. It yields the protein CASSPGSRSRGNTIYF.